The next 12 T cell receptor beta chains were all read from a single sample in a study of T cell responses to AZD1222 COVID-19 vaccine. The method was immunoSEQ multiplex PCR; TCRdb's version includes in-frame clones alone and lacks a portion of them. The sample consists of about 99,000 clones, 80% to 90% of them appearing once. The sample consisted of peripheral blood, taken on day 0 of AZD1222 vaccination. Receptors originate from an adult in good health.

This chain uses TRBV5-1 with TRBJ2-1, with D tentatively TRBD1 or TRBD2 (5 bases each). The CDR3 totals 15 residues. Germline CDR1 is SGHRS and CDR2 is YFSETQ. Deletions cut 0 bases from V and 7 bases from J, with 14 bases between. This chain's CDR3 is CASSLEVLGENEQFF. The CDR3 DNA follows: TGCGCCAGCAGCTTGGAGGTACTAGGGGAGAATGAGCAGTTCTTC.

The V call is TRBV6-4, the J call TRBJ1-2; 9 bases fit TRBD1. This CDR3 comprises 15 residues. Germline V lookup: CDR1 MRHNA, CDR2 SNTAGT. The trim removed 6 bases at V and 8 bases at J, leaving 13 bases unmatched. The CDR3 loop is CASSPGTGSAEGYTF. CDR3 nucleotides: TGTGCCAGCAGCCCCGGGACAGGGAGCGCGGAAGGCTACACCTTC.

This clone has just one count. The chain joins TRBV5-1 to TRBJ1-2, with D maybe TRBD1 (6 bases). The length of the CDR3 is 13 residues. V lost 5 bases and J 7 bases, leaving 15 bases between the germline ends. The germline V gene encodes CDR1 SGHRS and CDR2 YFSETQ. In nucleotides, the CDR3 is TGCGCCAGCAGAAACGGGGGCGCGGGTGGCTACACCTTC. This codes for CASRNGGAGGYTF.

The chain links TRBV5-1 to TRBJ2-2; the D is unclear. The CDR3 length is 12 residues. Germline assignment: CDR1 SGHRS and CDR2 YFSETQ. V was clipped by 4 bases and J by 3 bases, with 4 bases between them. The CDR3 protein is CASSPYTGELFF. The CDR3 bases are TGCGCCAGCAGCCCTTACACCGGGGAGCTGTTTTTT.

The chain joins TRBV27 to TRBJ2-2; 7 bases line up with TRBD2. This CDR3 region has 14 residues. The V gene end was trimmed by 4 bases and the J gene end by 7 bases; junction bases not matched to a gene: 6. Germline V CDR1 and CDR2: MNHEY, SMNVEV (reference sequence). In nucleotides, the CDR3 is TGTGCCAGCAGTTCTGGTCTAGCGGTCGGGGAGCTGTTTTTT. Protein sequence: CASSSGLAVGELFF.

The chain carries TRBV3-1 (or the pseudogene TRBV3-2) and TRBJ1-2, with D hard to call. V lost 0 bases to trimming and J lost 8 bases, with 13 bases between them. This CDR3 is built from 14 residues. The V gene's germline CDR1 is LGHDT and CDR2 YNNKEL (reference sequence). CDR3 loop: CASSQDGYPRGYTF. In DNA form, the CDR3 reads TGTGCCAGCAGCCAAGATGGGTACCCACGGGGCTACACCTTC.

The chain recombines TRBV4-3 with TRBJ1-5; 8 bases align to TRBD1. Per germline, CDR1 LGHNA and CDR2 YSLEER. V shed 0 bases and J 7 bases; nucleotides not matched to a gene: 8. The CDR3 has 16 residues. The CDR3 DNA is TGCGCCAGCAGCCAAGAGGCCCAGGGGGCGCGGCAGCCCCAGCATTTT. As protein: CASSQEAQGARQPQHF.

The V gene is TRBV15, the J gene TRBJ2-1; D gene uncertain. CDR3 length equals 12 residues. Trimming cost V 1 base and J 5 bases, with 3 bases left between them. The V gene's germline CDR1 is LNHNV and CDR2 YYDKDF (reference sequence). As DNA, the CDR3 is TGTGCCACCAGCAGAGCCAACAATGAGCAGTTCTTC. Residues: CATSRANNEQFF.

V is TRBV24-1 and J is TRBJ2-2, with 7 bases matching TRBD2. Germline-derived CDR1 and CDR2 are KGHDR and SFDVKD. V was clipped by 1 base and J by 3 bases; unmatched bases: 7. There are 17 residues in the CDR3. The CDR3 DNA sequence: TGTGCCACCAGTGATTTTGGGGGGGACCCTTACACCGGGGAGCTGTTTTTT. Its translation: CATSDFGGDPYTGELFF.

The table lists this clone with a count of one. This chain connects TRBV7-9 to TRBJ2-1; 12 bases map to TRBD2. V was clipped by 4 bases and J by 8 bases; unmatched bases: 6. Germline values: CDR1 SEHNR, CDR2 FQNEAQ (reference sequence). This CDR3 is 15 amino acids long. The CDR3 coding sequence is TGTGCCAGCAGCTACCTAGCGGGGGGGCGGTATGAGCAGTTCTTC. Protein product: CASSYLAGGRYEQFF.

The rearrangement joins TRBV6-2 or TRBV6-3 to TRBJ2-3; TRBD1 is a possible D gene (6 bases). Germline V gene lookup returns CDR1 MNHEY and CDR2 SVGEGT. Trimming shortened V by 6 bases and J by 6 bases, and 16 bases separated the two germline ends. This CDR3 is built from 14 residues. CDR3 amino acids: CASSLGQIGDTQYF. CDR3 sequence (DNA): TGTGCCAGCAGCCTAGGACAGATCGGGGATACGCAGTATTTT.

The chain carries TRBV11-2 and TRBJ2-7; TRBD2 might be the D (5 bases). Germline CDR1 reads SGHAT; CDR2 reads FQNNGV. The CDR3 is 14 residues long. Trimming took off 5 bases at V and 5 bases at J, with 16 bases between the two ends. CDR3 protein: CASSRSRARDEQYF. CDR3 bases: TGTGCCAGCAGCCGTTCGAGGGCAAGGGACGAGCAGTACTTC.